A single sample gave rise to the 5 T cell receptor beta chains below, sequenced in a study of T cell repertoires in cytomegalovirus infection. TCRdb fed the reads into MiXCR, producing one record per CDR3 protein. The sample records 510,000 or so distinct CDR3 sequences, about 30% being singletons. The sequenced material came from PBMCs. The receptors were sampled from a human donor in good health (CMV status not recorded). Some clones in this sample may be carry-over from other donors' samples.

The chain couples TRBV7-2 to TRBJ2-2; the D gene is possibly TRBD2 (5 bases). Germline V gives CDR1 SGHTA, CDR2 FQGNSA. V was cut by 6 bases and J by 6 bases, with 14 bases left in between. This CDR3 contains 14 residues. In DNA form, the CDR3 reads TGTGCCAGCAGTAGGACTGCCGTGTCCGGGGAGCTGTTTTTT. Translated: CASSRTAVSGELFF.

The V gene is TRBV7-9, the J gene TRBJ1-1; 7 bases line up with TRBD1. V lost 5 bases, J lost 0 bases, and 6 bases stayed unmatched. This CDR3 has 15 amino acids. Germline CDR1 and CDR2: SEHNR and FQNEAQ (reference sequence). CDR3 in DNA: TGTGCCAGCAGCGCTCCAGGGGGGATGAACACTGAAGCTTTCTTT. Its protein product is CASSAPGGMNTEAFF.

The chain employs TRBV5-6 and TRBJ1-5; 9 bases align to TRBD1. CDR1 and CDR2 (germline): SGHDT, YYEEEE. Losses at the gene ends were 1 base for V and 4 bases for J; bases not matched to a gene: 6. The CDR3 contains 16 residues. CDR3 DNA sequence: TGTGCCAGCAGCTTGTCCGGGACAGGGAGTAATCAGCCCCAGCATTTT. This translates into CASSLSGTGSNQPQHF. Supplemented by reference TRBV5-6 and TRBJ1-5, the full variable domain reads DAGVTQSPTHLIKTRGQQVTLRCSPKSGHDTVSWYQQALGQGPQFIFQYYEEEERQRGNFPDRFSGHQFPNYSSELNVNALLLGDSALYLCASSLSGTGSNQPQHFGDGTRLSIL.

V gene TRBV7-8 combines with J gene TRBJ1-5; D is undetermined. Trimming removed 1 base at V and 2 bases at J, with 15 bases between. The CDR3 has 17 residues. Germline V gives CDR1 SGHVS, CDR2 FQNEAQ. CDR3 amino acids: CASSLVVWAKGNQPQHF. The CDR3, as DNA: TGTGCCAGCAGCTTAGTTGTATGGGCCAAAGGCAATCAGCCCCAGCATTTT.

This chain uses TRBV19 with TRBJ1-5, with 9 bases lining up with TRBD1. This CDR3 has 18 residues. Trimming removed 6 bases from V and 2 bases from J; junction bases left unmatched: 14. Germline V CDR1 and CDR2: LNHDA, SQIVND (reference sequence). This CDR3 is CASSLGQGRVRGNQPQHF. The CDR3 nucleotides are TGTGCCAGTAGCCTGGGACAGGGCAGAGTCCGGGGCAATCAGCCCCAGCATTTT.